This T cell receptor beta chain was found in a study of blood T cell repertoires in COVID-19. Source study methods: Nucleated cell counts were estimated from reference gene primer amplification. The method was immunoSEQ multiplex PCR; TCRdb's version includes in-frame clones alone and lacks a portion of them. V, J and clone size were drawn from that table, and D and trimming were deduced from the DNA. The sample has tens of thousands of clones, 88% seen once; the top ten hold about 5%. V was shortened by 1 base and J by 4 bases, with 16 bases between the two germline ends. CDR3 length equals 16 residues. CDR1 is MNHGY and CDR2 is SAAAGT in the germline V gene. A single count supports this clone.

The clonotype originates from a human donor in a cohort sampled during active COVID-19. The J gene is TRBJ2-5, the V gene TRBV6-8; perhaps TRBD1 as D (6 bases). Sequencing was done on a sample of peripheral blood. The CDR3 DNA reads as TGTGCCAGCAGTTACTTGGGGGCGAGTGGGGGAGAGACCCAGTACTTC. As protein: CASSYLGASGGETQYF.